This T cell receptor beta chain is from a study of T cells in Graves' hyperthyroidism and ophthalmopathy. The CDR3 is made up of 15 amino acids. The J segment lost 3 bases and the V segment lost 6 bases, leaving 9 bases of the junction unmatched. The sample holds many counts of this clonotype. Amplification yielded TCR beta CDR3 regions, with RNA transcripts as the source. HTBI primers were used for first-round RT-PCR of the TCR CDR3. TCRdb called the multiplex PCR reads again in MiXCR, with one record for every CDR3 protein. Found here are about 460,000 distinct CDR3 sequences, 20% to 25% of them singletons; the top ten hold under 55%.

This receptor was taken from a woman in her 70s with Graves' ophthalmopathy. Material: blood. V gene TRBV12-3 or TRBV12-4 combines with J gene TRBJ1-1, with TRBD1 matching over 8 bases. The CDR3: CASSAMTGADTEAFF. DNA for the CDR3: TGTGCCAGCAGCGCGATGACAGGGGCTGACACTGAAGCTTTCTTT.